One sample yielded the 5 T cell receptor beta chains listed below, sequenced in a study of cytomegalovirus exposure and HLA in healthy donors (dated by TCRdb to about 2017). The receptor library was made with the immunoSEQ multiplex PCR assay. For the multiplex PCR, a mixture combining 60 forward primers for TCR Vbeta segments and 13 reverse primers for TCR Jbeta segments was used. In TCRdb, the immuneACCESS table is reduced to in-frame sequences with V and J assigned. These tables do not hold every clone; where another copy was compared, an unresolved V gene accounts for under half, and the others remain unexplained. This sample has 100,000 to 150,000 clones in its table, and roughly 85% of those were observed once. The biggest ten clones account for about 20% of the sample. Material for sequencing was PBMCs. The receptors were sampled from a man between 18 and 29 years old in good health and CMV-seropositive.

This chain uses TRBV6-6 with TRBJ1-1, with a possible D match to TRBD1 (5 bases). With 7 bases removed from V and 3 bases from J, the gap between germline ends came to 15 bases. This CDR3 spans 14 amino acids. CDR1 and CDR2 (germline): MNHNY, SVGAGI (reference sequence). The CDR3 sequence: CASIPGRRDTEAFF. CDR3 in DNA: TGTGCCAGCATCCCAGGGAGGAGGGACACTGAAGCTTTCTTT.

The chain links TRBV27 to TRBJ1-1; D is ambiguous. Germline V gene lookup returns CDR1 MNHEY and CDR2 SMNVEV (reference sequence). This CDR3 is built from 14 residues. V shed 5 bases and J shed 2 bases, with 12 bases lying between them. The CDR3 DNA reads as TGTGCCAGCAGTCCCCTGGCCTCTAACACTGAAGCTTTCTTT. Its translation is CASSPLASNTEAFF.

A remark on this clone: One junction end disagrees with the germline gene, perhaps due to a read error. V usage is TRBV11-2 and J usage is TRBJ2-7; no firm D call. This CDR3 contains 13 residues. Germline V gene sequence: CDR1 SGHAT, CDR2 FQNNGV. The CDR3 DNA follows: TGTGCCAGCAGCTCCCAGGCTACCTACGGGCAGTACTTC. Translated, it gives CASSSQATYGQYF.

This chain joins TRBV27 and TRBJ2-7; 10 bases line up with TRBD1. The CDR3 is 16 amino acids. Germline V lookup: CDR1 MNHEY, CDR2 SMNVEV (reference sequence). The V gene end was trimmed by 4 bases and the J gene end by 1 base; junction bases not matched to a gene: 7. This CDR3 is CASSSDRGRRSYEQYF. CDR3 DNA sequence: TGTGCCAGCAGTTCTGACAGGGGGCGAAGGTCCTACGAGCAGTACTTC.

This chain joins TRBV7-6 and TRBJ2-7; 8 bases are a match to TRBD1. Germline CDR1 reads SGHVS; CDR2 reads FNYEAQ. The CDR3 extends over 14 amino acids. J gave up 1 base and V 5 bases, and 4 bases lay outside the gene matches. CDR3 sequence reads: CASSPGTGSYEQYF. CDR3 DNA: TGTGCCAGCAGCCCCGGGACAGGTTCCTACGAGCAGTACTTC.